These 8 T cell receptor beta chains came from one sample sequenced in a study of T cells in women clearing cervical HPV infection. Sequencing used immunoSEQ multiplex PCR; TCRdb keeps in-frame clones, though not all of them. The listing contains some 20,000 clones. The sequencing input was blood buffy coat. Every receptor here comes from a woman between 18 and 75 years old with a cervical HPV16 infection that either progressed to CIN3+ or cleared (not recorded which).

A remark on this clone: The DNA ends 3 residues before the CDR3 does, and the rest of the CDR3 is filled in from the germline J gene. The chain combines TRBV9 with TRBJ2-2, with 9 bases aligning to TRBD2. V dropped 3 bases and J dropped 2; count of bases not matched to a gene: 2. Germline V gene lookup returns CDR1 SGDLS and CDR2 YYNGEE. The CDR3 contains 15 residues. CDR3 region: CASSGGLANTGELFF. The sequenced part of the CDR3 DNA is TGTGCCAGCAGCGGGGGACTAGCAAACACCGGGGAG. The entire variable domain, with the rest obtained from reference TRBV9 and TRBJ2-2, is as follows: DSGVTQTPKHLITATGQRVTLRCSPRSGDLSVYWYQQSLDQGLQFLIQYYNGEERAKGNILERFSAQQFPDLHSELNLSSLELGDSALYFCASSGGLANTGELFFGEGSRLTVL.

Of note for this clone: The read ends 3 residues shy of where the CDR3 ends; the end is completed using the germline J gene. The chain carries TRBV20-1 and TRBJ1-5; a weak D match, TRBD1 (5 bases). The germline gives CDR1 DFQATT, CDR2 SNEGSKA (reference sequence). V lost 0 bases and J lost 4, with 7 bases in between. The CDR3 extends over 13 amino acids. The DNA read from the CDR3 is TGCAGTGCTAGAGAGGGGGGGAATCAGCCC. This codes for CSAREGGNQP. The whole CDR3 region reads CSAREGGNQPQHF.

About this clone: The read halts 3 residues ahead of the CDR3 end, with the missing end drawn from the germline J gene. V usage is TRBV16 and J usage is TRBJ1-6; TRBD1 aligns across 8 bases. V lost 9 bases and J lost 9; bases outside the gene matches: 10. The CDR3 sequence is 14 residues long. CDR1 and CDR2 (germline): KGHSY, FQNENV. The part of the CDR3 DNA that was read is TGTGCCAGTCAATCCGGGACAGGATTTTCACCC. Residues: CASQSGTGFSP. Given in full, the CDR3 is CASQSGTGFSPLHF.

For this clone: Coverage ceases 3 residues before the CDR3 finishes, and the germline J gene fills in the end. The J gene is TRBJ2-7, the V gene TRBV5-1, with 7 bases that match TRBD1. The CDR3 consists of 14 residues. Germline trimming cut 0 bases from V and 6 bases from J; bases unmatched to any gene: 6. Germline CDR1 SGHRS, CDR2 YFSETQ. CDR3 bases read: TGCGCCAGCAGCTTGGGACAGGGAAGGTTCGAG. This codes for CASSLGQGRFE. The entire CDR3 protein reads CASSLGQGRFEQYF.

On this clone: The read terminates 3 residues before the CDR3 end, so the remaining end is supplied by the germline J gene. The rearrangement joins TRBV7-9 to TRBJ1-2; a possible D gene is TRBD1 (5 bases). CDR1 and CDR2 from the germline V gene are SEHNR and FQNEAQ (reference sequence). Deletions cut 1 base from V and 6 bases from J, with 12 bases between. The CDR3 has 14 residues. This chain's CDR3 is CASSLGGTVNGYTF. The covered CDR3 bases are TGTGCCAGCAGCTTAGGTGGGACTGTTAATGGC.

About this clone itself: The read is 3 residues too short to cover the CDR3 end, so that end is filled in from the germline J gene. The rearrangement joins TRBV12-3 or TRBV12-4 to TRBJ1-4; D unclear. Trimming cost V 6 bases and J 2 bases, with 10 bases left between them. CDR3 length equals 14 residues. CDR3 region: CASSRRHTNEKLFF. The part of the CDR3 DNA that was read is TGTGCCAGCAGCCGCAGGCATACTAATGAAAAA.

Note on this clone: The read ends 3 residues early relative to the CDR3; the germline J gene fills the gap. The chain links TRBV7-6 to TRBJ2-5; TRBD1 matches at 9 bases. Germline V gives CDR1 SGHVS, CDR2 FNYEAQ. The junction had 9 bases not matched to a gene; V was cut back by 2 bases and J by 2 bases. The CDR3 has 17 residues. This chain's CDR3 is CASSLTFRDREQETQYF. The DNA read from the CDR3 is TGTGCCAGCAGCTTAACCTTCCGGGACAGGGAACAAGAGACC. Looking up the rest from reference TRBV7-6 and TRBJ2-5 gives the full variable domain: GAGVSQSPRYKVTKRGQDVALRCDPISGHVSLYWYRQALGQGPEFLTYFNYEAQQDKSGLPNDRFSAERPEGSISTLTIQRTEQRDSAMYRCASSLTFRDREQETQYFGPGTRLLVL.

Remarks on this clone: The CDR3 goes on 3 residues after the read ends, and that part is filled in from the germline J gene. The genes are TRBV12-5 and TRBJ1-5; the D is unclear. The CDR3 contains 11 residues. In germline, CDR1 is LGHNT, CDR2 FRNRAP. V was cut by 6 bases and J by 4 bases, with 4 bases left in between. The part of the CDR3 DNA that was read is TGTGCTAGTGGCCCTAATCAGCCC. Its translation: CASGPNQP. The complete CDR3 protein is CASGPNQPQHF.